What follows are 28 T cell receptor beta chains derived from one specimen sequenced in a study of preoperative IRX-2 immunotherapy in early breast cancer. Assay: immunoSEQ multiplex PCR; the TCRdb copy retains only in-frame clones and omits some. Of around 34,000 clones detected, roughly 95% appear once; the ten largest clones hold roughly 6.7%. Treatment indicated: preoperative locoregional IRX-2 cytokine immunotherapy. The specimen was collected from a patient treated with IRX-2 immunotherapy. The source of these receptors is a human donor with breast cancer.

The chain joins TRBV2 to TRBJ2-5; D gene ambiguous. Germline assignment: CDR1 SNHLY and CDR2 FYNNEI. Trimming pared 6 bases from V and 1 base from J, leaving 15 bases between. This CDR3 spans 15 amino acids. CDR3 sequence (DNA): TGTGCCAGCAGACGGGTCTTAAAGGCCCAAGAGACCCAGTACTTC. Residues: CASRRVLKAQETQYF. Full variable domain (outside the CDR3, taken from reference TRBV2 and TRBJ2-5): EPEVTQTPSHQVTQMGQEVILRCVPISNHLYFYWYRQILGQKVEFLVSFYNNEISEKSEIFDDQFSVERPDGSNFTLKIRSTKLEDSAMYFCASRRVLKAQETQYFGPGTRLLVL.

Here the CDR3 DNA reads TGTGCCAGCAGTTCTAGGCGTAGCACAGATACGCAGTATTTT. It translates to CASSSRRSTDTQYF. This chain links TRBV7-3 with TRBJ2-3, with D uncertain. V lost 6 bases, J lost 0 bases, and 10 bases lay in between. Germline values: CDR1 SGHTA, CDR2 FQGTGA. This CDR3 is 14 amino acids long.

CDR3 sequence: CASSAQVDYGYTF. The CDR3 nucleotides are TGTGCCAGCAGCGCTCAGGTTGACTATGGCTACACCTTC. The chain joins TRBV9 to TRBJ1-2, with D unresolved. V shed 3 bases and J shed 3 bases, with 9 bases lying between them. Germline V lookup: CDR1 SGDLS, CDR2 YYNGEE. CDR3 length equals 13 residues. The complete variable domain, with remaining parts taken from reference TRBV9 and TRBJ1-2, reads DSGVTQTPKHLITATGQRVTLRCSPRSGDLSVYWYQQSLDQGLQFLIQYYNGEERAKGNILERFSAQQFPDLHSELNLSSLELGDSALYFCASSAQVDYGYTFGSGTRLTVV.

Here the CDR3 reads CASSLHRTPGMANIQYF. The CDR3 nucleotides read TGTGCCAGCAGCCTCCACCGGACCCCGGGGATGGCAAACATTCAGTACTTC. V is TRBV14 and J is TRBJ2-4; D is possibly TRBD2 (5 bases). The CDR3 covers 17 residues. The V gene's germline CDR1 is SGHDN and CDR2 FVKESK. Trimming removed 4 bases from V and 6 bases from J, with 22 bases in between.

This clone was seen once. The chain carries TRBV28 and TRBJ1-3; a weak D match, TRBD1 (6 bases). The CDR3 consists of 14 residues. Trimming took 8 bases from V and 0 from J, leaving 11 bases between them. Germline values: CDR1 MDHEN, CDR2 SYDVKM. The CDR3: CASGQRFSGNTIYF. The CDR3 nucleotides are TGTGCCAGCGGACAGAGATTCTCTGGAAACACCATATATTTT.

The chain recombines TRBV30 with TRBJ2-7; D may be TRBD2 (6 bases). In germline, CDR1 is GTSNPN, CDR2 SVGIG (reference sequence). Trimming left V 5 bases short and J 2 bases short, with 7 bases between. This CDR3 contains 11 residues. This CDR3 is CAWGGTYEQYF. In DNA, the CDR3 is TGTGCCTGGGGGGGGACCTACGAGCAGTACTTC.

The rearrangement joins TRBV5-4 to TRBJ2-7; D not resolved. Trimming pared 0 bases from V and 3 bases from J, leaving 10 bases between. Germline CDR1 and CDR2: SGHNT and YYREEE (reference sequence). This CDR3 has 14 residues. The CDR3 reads CASSLGVGNYEQYF. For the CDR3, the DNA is TGTGCCAGCAGCTTGGGGGTAGGCAACTACGAGCAGTACTTC.

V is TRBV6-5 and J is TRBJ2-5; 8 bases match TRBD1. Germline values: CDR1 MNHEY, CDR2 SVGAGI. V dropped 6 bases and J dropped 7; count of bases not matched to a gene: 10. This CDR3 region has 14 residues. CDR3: CASRAPTGVGTQYF. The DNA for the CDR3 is TGTGCCAGCAGAGCCCCGACAGGGGTGGGGACCCAGTACTTC.

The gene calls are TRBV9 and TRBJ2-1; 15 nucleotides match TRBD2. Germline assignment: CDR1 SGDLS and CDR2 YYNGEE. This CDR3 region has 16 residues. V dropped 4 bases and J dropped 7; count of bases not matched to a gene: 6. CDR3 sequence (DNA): TGTGCCAGCAGCCCAGGACTAGCGGGGGGGCGGAATGAGCAGTTCTTC. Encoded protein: CASSPGLAGGRNEQFF.

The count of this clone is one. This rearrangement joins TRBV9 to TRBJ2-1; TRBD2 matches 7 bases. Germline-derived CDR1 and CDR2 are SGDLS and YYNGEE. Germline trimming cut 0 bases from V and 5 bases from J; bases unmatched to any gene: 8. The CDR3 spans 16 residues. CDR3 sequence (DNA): TGTGCCAGCAGCGTAGTCCCCAGCGGGGTTAACAATGAGCAGTTCTTC. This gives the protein CASSVVPSGVNNEQFF.

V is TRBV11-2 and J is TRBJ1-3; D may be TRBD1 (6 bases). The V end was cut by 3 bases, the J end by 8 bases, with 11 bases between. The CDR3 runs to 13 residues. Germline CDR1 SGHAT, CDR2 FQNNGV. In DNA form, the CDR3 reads TGTGCCAGCAGCTTCACAGGGATCCACACCATATATTTT. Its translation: CASSFTGIHTIYF. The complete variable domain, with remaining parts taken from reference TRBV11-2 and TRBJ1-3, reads EAGVAQSPRYKIIEKRQSVAFWCNPISGHATLYWYQQILGQGPKLLIQFQNNGVVDDSQLPKDRFSAERLKGVDSTLKIQPAKLEDSAVYLCASSFTGIHTIYFGEGSWLTVV.

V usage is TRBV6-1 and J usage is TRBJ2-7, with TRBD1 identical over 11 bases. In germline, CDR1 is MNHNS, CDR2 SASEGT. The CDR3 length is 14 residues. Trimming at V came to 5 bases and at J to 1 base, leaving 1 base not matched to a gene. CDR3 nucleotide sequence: TGTGCCAGCAGTCGGGACAGGGGGTCCTACGAGCAGTACTTC. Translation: CASSRDRGSYEQYF.

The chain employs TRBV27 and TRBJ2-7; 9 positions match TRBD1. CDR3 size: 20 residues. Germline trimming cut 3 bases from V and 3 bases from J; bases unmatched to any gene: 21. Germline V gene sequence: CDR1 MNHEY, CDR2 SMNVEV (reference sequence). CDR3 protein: CASSLVPPLQSTGGRYEQYF. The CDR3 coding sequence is TGTGCCAGCAGTTTGGTCCCACCACTTCAATCGACAGGGGGTCGCTACGAGCAGTACTTC.

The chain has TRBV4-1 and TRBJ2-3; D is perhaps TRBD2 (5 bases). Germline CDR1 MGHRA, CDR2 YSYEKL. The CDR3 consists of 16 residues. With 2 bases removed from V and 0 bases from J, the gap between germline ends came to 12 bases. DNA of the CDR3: TGCGCCAGCAGCCAAAACCCGGGATATAGCACAGATACGCAGTATTTT. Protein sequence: CASSQNPGYSTDTQYF.

The CDR3 nucleotides read TGTGCCAGCAGCCAAGTGAGGGCATCCGGAGAAGCTTTCTTT. Its translation: CASSQVRASGEAFF. V usage is TRBV14 and J usage is TRBJ1-1; no clear D gene. This CDR3 is built from 14 residues. Germline lookup yields CDR1 SGHDN and CDR2 FVKESK. V was shortened by 1 base and J by 8 bases, with 14 bases between the two germline ends.

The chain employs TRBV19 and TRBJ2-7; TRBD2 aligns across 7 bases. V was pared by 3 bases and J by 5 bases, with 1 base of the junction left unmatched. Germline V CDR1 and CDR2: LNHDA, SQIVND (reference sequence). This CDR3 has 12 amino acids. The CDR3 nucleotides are TGTGCCAGTAGTATCCGGGGGGACGAGCAGTACTTC. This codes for CASSIRGDEQYF. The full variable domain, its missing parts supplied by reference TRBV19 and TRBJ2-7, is DGGITQSPKYLFRKEGQNVTLSCEQNLNHDAMYWYRQDPGQGLRLIYYSQIVNDFQKGDIAEGYSVSREKKESFPLTVTSAQKNPTAFYLCASSIRGDEQYFGPGTRLTVT.

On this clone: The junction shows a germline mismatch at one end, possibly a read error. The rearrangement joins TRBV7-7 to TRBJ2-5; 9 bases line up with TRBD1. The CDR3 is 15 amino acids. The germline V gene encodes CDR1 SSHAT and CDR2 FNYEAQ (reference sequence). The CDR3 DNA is TGTGCTAGCAGCGATTCGGGACAGGGCCAAGAGACCCAGTACTTC. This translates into CASSDSGQGQETQYF.

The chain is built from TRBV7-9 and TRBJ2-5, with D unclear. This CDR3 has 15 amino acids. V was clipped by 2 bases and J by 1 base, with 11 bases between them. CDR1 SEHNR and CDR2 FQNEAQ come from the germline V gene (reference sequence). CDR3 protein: CASSLREVPQETQYF. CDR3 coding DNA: TGTGCCAGCAGCTTAAGGGAAGTTCCCCAAGAGACCCAGTACTTC.

Written as DNA, the CDR3 is TGTGCCAGCAGCTTGGCGGGAGCCGCAGAGACCCAGTACTTC. Translation gives CASSLAGAAETQYF. The chain has TRBV11-3 and TRBJ2-5, with 7 bases aligning to TRBD2. The CDR3 extends over 14 amino acids. CDR1 and CDR2 (germline): SGHNT, YENEEA. V lost 3 bases and J lost 4; bases outside the gene matches: 5.

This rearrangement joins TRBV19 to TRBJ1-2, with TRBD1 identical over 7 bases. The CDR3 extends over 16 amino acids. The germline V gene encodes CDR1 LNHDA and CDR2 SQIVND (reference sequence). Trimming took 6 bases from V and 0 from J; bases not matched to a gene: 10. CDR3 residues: CASSTTLGQPNYGYTF. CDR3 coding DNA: TGTGCCAGTAGCACAACCCTGGGACAGCCTAACTATGGCTACACCTTC.

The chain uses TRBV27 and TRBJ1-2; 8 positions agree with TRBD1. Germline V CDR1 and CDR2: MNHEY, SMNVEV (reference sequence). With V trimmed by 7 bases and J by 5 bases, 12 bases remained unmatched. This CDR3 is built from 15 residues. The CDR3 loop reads CASTAFGTGNYGYTF. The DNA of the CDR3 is TGTGCCAGCACAGCCTTTGGGACAGGCAATTATGGCTACACCTTC.

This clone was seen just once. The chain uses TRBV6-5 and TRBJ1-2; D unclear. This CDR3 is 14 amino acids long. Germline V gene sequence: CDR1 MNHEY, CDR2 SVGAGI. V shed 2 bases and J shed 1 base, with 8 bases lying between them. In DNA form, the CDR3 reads TGTGCCAGCAGTTACAGGGAGTATAACTATGGCTACACCTTC. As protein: CASSYREYNYGYTF.

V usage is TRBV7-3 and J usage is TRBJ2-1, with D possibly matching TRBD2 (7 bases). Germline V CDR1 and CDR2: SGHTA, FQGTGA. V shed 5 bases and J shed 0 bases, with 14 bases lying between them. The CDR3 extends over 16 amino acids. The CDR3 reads CASSPKGGSSYNEQFF. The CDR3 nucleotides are TGTGCCAGCAGCCCCAAGGGGGGGAGCTCCTACAATGAGCAGTTCTTC. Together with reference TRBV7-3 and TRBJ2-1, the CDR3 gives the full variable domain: GAGVSQTPSNKVTEKGKYVELRCDPISGHTALYWYRQSLGQGPEFLIYFQGTGAADDSGLPNDRFFAVRPEGSVSTLKIQRTERGDSAVYLCASSPKGGSSYNEQFFGPGTRLTVL.

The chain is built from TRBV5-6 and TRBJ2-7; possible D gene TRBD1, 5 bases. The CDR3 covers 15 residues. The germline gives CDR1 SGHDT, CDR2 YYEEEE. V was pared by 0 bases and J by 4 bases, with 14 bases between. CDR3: CASSLAHRFSYEQYF. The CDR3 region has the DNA TGTGCCAGCAGCTTGGCCCACAGGTTCTCATACGAGCAGTACTTC.

The DNA of the CDR3 is TGTGCCAGCAGTACCACAGGGAGGGGGAAGTACTTC. It yields the protein CASSTTGRGKYF. The gene calls are TRBV27 and TRBJ2-7, with TRBD2 as a possible D gene (7 bases). The CDR3 is made up of 12 amino acids. V was pared by 5 bases and J by 11 bases, with 16 bases between. In germline, CDR1 is MNHEY, CDR2 SMNVEV (reference sequence).

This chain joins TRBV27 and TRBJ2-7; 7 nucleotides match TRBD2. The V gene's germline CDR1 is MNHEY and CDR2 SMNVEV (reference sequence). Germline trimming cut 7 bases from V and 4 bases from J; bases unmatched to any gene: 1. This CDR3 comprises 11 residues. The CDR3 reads CASTSGYEQYF. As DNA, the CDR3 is TGTGCCAGCACTAGCGGATACGAGCAGTACTTC.

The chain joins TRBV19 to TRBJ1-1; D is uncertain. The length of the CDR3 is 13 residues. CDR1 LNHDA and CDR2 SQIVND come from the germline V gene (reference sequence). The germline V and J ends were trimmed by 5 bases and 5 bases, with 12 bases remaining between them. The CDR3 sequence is CASSPPGFTEAFF. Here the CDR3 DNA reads TGTGCCAGTAGTCCACCCGGGTTTACTGAAGCTTTCTTT.

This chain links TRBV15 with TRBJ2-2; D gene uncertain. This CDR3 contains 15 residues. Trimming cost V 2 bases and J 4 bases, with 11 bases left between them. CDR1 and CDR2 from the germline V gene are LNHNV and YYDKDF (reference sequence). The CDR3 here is CATSRTGRTTGELFF. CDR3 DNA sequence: TGTGCCACCAGCAGAACCGGACGGACCACCGGGGAGCTGTTTTTT.